These 15 T cell receptor beta chains came from one sample sequenced in a study of blood T cells in healthy people across ages. Sample-barcoded 5' priming and a J-beta primer mix drove a second PCR of roughly 6 to 12 cycles. A single record per CDR3 protein comes from TCRdb applying MiXCR to the 5' RACE reads. The sample carries about 800,000 distinct CDR3 sequences, 25% recorded once. The same sample was also studied in work on T cells of mothers and their children.

The specimen was blood. These receptor sequences come from a boy under 18 in good health.

In this sample, this clonotype turned up a few times. V gene TRBV20-1 combines with J gene TRBJ1-1; TRBD1 agrees at 7 bases. V lost 8 bases to trimming and J lost 3 bases; unmatched junction nucleotides: 15. The CDR3 has 15 residues. Germline V lookup: CDR1 DFQATT, CDR2 SNEGSKA (reference sequence). Here the CDR3 reads CSPVLDRVLYTEAFF. The DNA for the CDR3 is TGCAGTCCCGTTTTAGACAGGGTACTTTACACTGAAGCTTTCTTT.

This clonotype was recorded once. The rearrangement links TRBV6-2 or TRBV6-3 to TRBJ2-7; TRBD2 might be the D (6 bases). The CDR3 has 13 residues. Per the germline V gene, CDR1 is MNHEY and CDR2 is SVGEGT. Trimming left V 5 bases short and J 3 bases short, with 11 bases between. CDR3 amino acids: CASSDWDFYEQYF. CDR3 nucleotides: TGTGCCAGCAGTGACTGGGACTTCTACGAGCAGTACTTC.

The chain employs TRBV7-3 and TRBJ2-7; perhaps D is TRBD1 or TRBD2 (6 bases each). CDR1 is SGHTA, CDR2 FQGTGA, per germline. CDR3 length: 14 residues. V dropped 0 bases and J dropped 5 bases, with 11 bases sitting between them. The chain's CDR3 is CASSLTGGDNEQYF. In nucleotides, the CDR3 is TGTGCCAGCAGCTTAACTGGAGGGGACAACGAGCAGTACTTC.

The chain recombines TRBV6-2 or TRBV6-3 with TRBJ2-7; D could derive from TRBD1 or TRBD2 (5 bases each). Looked up from germline, CDR1 is MNHEY and CDR2 is SVGEGT. Trimming left V 2 bases short and J 3 bases short, with 14 bases between. This CDR3 spans 15 amino acids. CDR3 residues: CASSYRDVGLYEQYF. The CDR3 DNA reads TGTGCCAGCAGTTACCGGGACGTAGGACTCTACGAGCAGTACTTC.

This clonotype was seen a handful of times. The V and J genes are TRBV10-3 and TRBJ2-1; D call uncertain. Germline V gene data show CDR1 as ENHRY and CDR2 as SYGVKD. The CDR3 has 13 amino acids. Between the trimmed V and J ends, which lost 2 bases and 6 bases, there was a span of 8 bases. In nucleotides, the CDR3 is TGTGCCATCAGTGAGGGCCCAAGCAATGAGCAGTTCTTC. Its protein is CAISEGPSNEQFF.

J is TRBJ2-1 and V is TRBV12-3 or TRBV12-4, with D perhaps TRBD1 (6 bases). Trimming stripped 2 bases from V and 1 base from J, with 9 bases between. The CDR3 consists of 15 residues. The CDR3 reads CASSLSQGSYNEQFF. DNA for the CDR3: TGTGCCAGCAGTTTAAGCCAGGGGTCCTACAATGAGCAGTTCTTC.

The rearrangement joins TRBV19 to TRBJ1-4; D unresolved. Trimming removed 7 bases at V and 7 bases at J, with 13 bases between. In germline, CDR1 is LNHDA, CDR2 SQIVND (reference sequence). The CDR3 is 13 residues long. In DNA, the CDR3 is TGTGCCAGTACACCGGGCCCAGGTGAAAAACTGTTTTTT. Translated, it gives CASTPGPGEKLFF. The whole variable domain, remainder taken from reference TRBV19 and TRBJ1-4, is DGGITQSPKYLFRKEGQNVTLSCEQNLNHDAMYWYRQDPGQGLRLIYYSQIVNDFQKGDIAEGYSVSREKKESFPLTVTSAQKNPTAFYLCASTPGPGEKLFFGSGTQLSVL.

The chain's CDR3 is CSASHPGDRASYEQYF. The CDR3 bases are TGCAGTGCTAGTCATCCCGGCGACCGGGCTTCCTACGAGCAGTACTTC. The chain has TRBV20-1 and TRBJ2-1; no clear D gene. The J call may be mistaken, given a closer DNA end match to TRBJ2-7. Germline CDR1 DFQATT, CDR2 SNEGSKA (reference sequence). CDR3 length: 16 amino acids.

V is TRBV7-2 and J is TRBJ2-7; 8 nucleotides align to TRBD2. Per germline, CDR1 SGHTA and CDR2 FQGNSA. Trimming cost V 3 bases and J 3 bases; bases outside gene matches: 7. This CDR3 has 15 amino acids. The CDR3 coding sequence is TGTGCCAGCAGCTTTGATTGGGCGGGGGGCTACGAGCAGTACTTC. The encoded protein is CASSFDWAGGYEQYF.

V usage is TRBV7-7 and J usage is TRBJ1-4; unclear D gene. Looked up from germline, CDR1 is SSHAT and CDR2 is FNYEAQ (reference sequence). The CDR3 totals 17 residues. CDR3 bases: TGTTCTAGCAGCTTAGTTCGGAGCGGGCAACACCATGAAAAACTGTTTTTT. Amino acids: CSSSLVRSGQHHEKLFF. The full variable domain, completed using reference TRBV7-7 and TRBJ1-4, is GAGVSQSPRYKVTKRGQDVTLRCDPISSHATLYWYQQALGQGPEFLTYFNYEAQPDKSGLPSDRFSAERPEGSISTLTIQRTEQRDSAMYRCSSSLVRSGQHHEKLFFGSGTQLSVL.

This clonotype showed up just a few times. At one end, the junction sequence differs from germline, possibly due to a read error. The chain recombines TRBV7-3 with TRBJ2-1; 7 nucleotides line up with TRBD1. This CDR3 comprises 14 residues. Germline CDR1 and CDR2: SGHTA and FQGTGA. CDR3 sequence reads: CASSSTGPPNEQFF. CDR3 bases: TGCGCCAGCAGCTCGACAGGGCCCCCCAATGAGCAGTTCTTC.

V gene TRBV5-1 combines with J gene TRBJ1-5; D ambiguous. CDR3 size: 14 residues. Deletions cut 0 bases from V and 6 bases from J, with 10 bases between. CDR1 and CDR2 from the germline V gene are SGHRS and YFSETQ. CDR3 loop: CASSLGEISQPQHF. The DNA for the CDR3 is TGCGCCAGCAGCTTGGGGGAGATAAGTCAGCCCCAGCATTTT.

This clonotype was observed a few times. The chain employs TRBV7-9 and TRBJ2-1, with 7 bases identical to TRBD2. Germline CDR1 is SEHNR and CDR2 is FQNEAQ (reference sequence). J was trimmed by 0 bases and V by 1 base; bases with no gene match: 6. CDR3 size: 17 residues. The CDR3 nucleotides read TGTGCCAGCAGCTTAGGCAGCGGGGCGAGCTCCTACAATGAGCAGTTCTTC. Its protein product is CASSLGSGASSYNEQFF. The whole variable domain, remainder taken from reference TRBV7-9 and TRBJ2-1, is DTGVSQNPRHKITKRGQNVTFRCDPISEHNRLYWYRQTLGQGPEFLTYFQNEAQLEKSRLLSDRFSAERPKGSFSTLEIQRTEQGDSAMYLCASSLGSGASSYNEQFFGPGTRLTVL.

This clonotype has more than one count but fewer than ten. The chain links TRBV7-2 to TRBJ2-5; tentatively, D is TRBD1 (6 bases). The V and J ends lost 5 bases and 4 bases respectively, with 11 bases between them. CDR1 is SGHTA, CDR2 FQGNSA, per germline. The CDR3 has 13 amino acids. CDR3 in DNA: TGTGCCAGCAGCGTAGGGACAATAGAGACCCAGTACTTC. Residues: CASSVGTIETQYF.

J is TRBJ2-5 and V is TRBV4-1, with 9 bases lining up with TRBD2. TRBJ2-1 matches the DNA end more closely, so the J call is doubtful. The CDR3 is made up of 17 amino acids. Germline lookup yields CDR1 MGHRA and CDR2 YSYEKL. The CDR3: CASSQEGSGRYGNEQFF. The CDR3 bases are TGCGCCAGCAGCCAAGAGGGAAGCGGGAGGTATGGGAATGAGCAGTTCTTC.